Below, 25 T cell receptor beta chains from the same sample are listed, as sequenced in a study of radiation and T cells in renal cell carcinoma. The data were produced by immunoSEQ multiplex PCR, yet TCRdb's version contains in-frame clones alone and is incomplete. Among approximately 110,000 clones, 80% to 85% were seen once, and the ten largest hold about 3%. Specified time point: baseline pretreatment blood. Described treatment: 15 Gy SBRT to primary tumor, nephrectomy 4 weeks later. The material was blood, obtained from a patient whose treatment included radiotherapy and nephrectomy. The receptors shown here come from a woman aged 55-70 years with renal cell carcinoma.

The CDR3 DNA reads TGCAGCGGGAACGACGGCCTCCAAGAGACCCAGTACTTC. This sequence encodes CSGNDGLQETQYF. The chain has TRBV29-1 and TRBJ2-5; no firm D call. Germline V gene data show CDR1 as SQVTM and CDR2 as ANQGSEA. This CDR3 spans 13 amino acids. The V end was cut by 7 bases, the J end by 1 base, with 13 bases between.

This clone was seen a handful of times. This rearrangement joins TRBV5-1 to TRBJ2-5, with D possibly matching TRBD2 (7 bases). Looked up from germline, CDR1 is SGHRS and CDR2 is YFSETQ. The CDR3 totals 14 residues. Trimming took 6 bases from V and 0 from J, leaving 12 bases between them. CDR3 DNA: TGCGCCAGCACTATAGGGGGGGACCAAGAGACCCAGTACTTC. Protein sequence: CASTIGGDQETQYF.

The V gene is TRBV28, the J gene TRBJ2-3, with 10 bases lining up with TRBD2. V was pared by 7 bases and J by 6 bases, with 16 bases of the junction left unmatched. Germline CDR1 MDHEN, CDR2 SYDVKM. CDR3 length equals 17 residues. The CDR3 DNA reads as TGTGCCAGCACTTCACCAAGCGGGAGGGCCCGGGGGGATACGCAGTATTTT. Amino acid sequence: CASTSPSGRARGDTQYF.

This clone was seen more than once but under ten times. This chain links TRBV28 with TRBJ1-5; D might be TRBD1 (6 bases). There are 13 residues in the CDR3. CDR1 is MDHEN, CDR2 SYDVKM, per germline. Trimming took off 5 bases at V and 7 bases at J, with 12 bases between the two ends. CDR3 protein: CASSPGVGQPQHF. The CDR3 coding sequence is TGTGCCAGCAGTCCAGGGGTTGGACAGCCCCAGCATTTT.

The rearrangement joins TRBV2 to TRBJ2-2; 10 bases map to TRBD2. The ends lost 6 bases at V and 3 bases at J; junction bases unmatched: 4. There are 15 residues in the CDR3. Germline values: CDR1 SNHLY, CDR2 FYNNEI. The CDR3 protein is CASREREGHTGELFF. The CDR3 coding sequence is TGTGCCAGCAGGGAGCGGGAGGGCCACACCGGGGAGCTGTTTTTT.

This clone occurred many times. This chain links TRBV2 with TRBJ2-7; TRBD1 aligns across 9 bases. The length of the CDR3 is 14 residues. Germline V gene data show CDR1 as SNHLY and CDR2 as FYNNEI. V was clipped by 5 bases and J by 7 bases; unmatched bases: 9. The CDR3 reads CASSPWTGEGEQYF. CDR3 DNA sequence: TGTGCCAGCAGTCCGTGGACAGGGGAGGGAGAGCAGTACTTC.

This chain uses TRBV5-6 with TRBJ2-6, with D hard to call. The CDR3 has 19 amino acids. Deletions cut 0 bases from V and 5 bases from J, with 21 bases between. CDR1 is SGHDT, CDR2 YYEEEE, per germline. The CDR3 sequence: CASSLASPDRPLWANVLTF. Written as DNA, the CDR3 is TGTGCCAGCAGCTTGGCCTCTCCGGACCGTCCTCTATGGGCCAACGTCCTGACTTTC.

The V gene is TRBV6-6, the J gene TRBJ1-6, with D maybe TRBD1 (5 bases). V gave up 6 bases and J gave up 6 bases, with 9 bases separating them. There are 13 residues in the CDR3. The V gene's germline CDR1 is MNHNY and CDR2 SVGAGI (reference sequence). Here the CDR3 DNA reads TGTGCCAGCAGAGGGGCAGGTAATTCACCCCTCCACTTT. It translates to CASRGAGNSPLHF.

The chain joins TRBV27 to TRBJ1-2, with TRBD1 matching 8 bases. The germline V gene has CDR1 MNHEY and CDR2 SMNVEV (reference sequence). Trimming cost V 8 bases and J 5 bases; bases outside gene matches: 19. The CDR3 has 17 amino acids. CDR3 loop: CASGRNSRDRNIYGYTF. The CDR3 nucleotides are TGTGCCAGCGGTCGAAATTCCCGGGACAGGAATATTTATGGCTACACCTTC.

V is TRBV19 and J is TRBJ1-2; a weak D match, TRBD1 (5 bases). V was cut by 3 bases and J by 7 bases, with 18 bases left in between. Looked up from germline, CDR1 is LNHDA and CDR2 is SQIVND (reference sequence). This CDR3 is built from 15 residues. The CDR3: CASSISLDSIAGYTF. The CDR3 DNA follows: TGTGCCAGTAGTATTTCATTAGACAGTATTGCTGGCTACACCTTC.

The chain combines TRBV7-3 with TRBJ2-1; TRBD2 aligns across 10 bases. J lost 0 bases, V lost 5 bases, and 4 bases had no gene match. Germline CDR1 reads SGHTA; CDR2 reads FQGTGA. The CDR3 loop spans 16 amino acids. The CDR3 nucleotides read TGTGCCAGCAGCACTAGCGGGGCAAGCTCCTACAATGAGCAGTTCTTC. Its protein product is CASSTSGASSYNEQFF.

The genes are TRBV11-2 and TRBJ2-2; unclear D gene. The CDR3 extends over 16 amino acids. CDR1 is SGHAT and CDR2 is FQNNGV in the germline V gene. V was cut by 0 bases and J by 6 bases, with 14 bases left in between. This chain's CDR3 is CASSLDLQWSSGELFF. CDR3 sequence (DNA): TGTGCCAGCAGCTTAGATCTACAGTGGTCGTCCGGGGAGCTGTTTTTT.

This rearrangement joins TRBV7-2 to TRBJ2-7; 13 bases map to TRBD2. Looked up from germline, CDR1 is SGHTA and CDR2 is FQGNSA. This CDR3 is built from 16 residues. J gave up 3 bases and V 4 bases, and 6 bases lay outside the gene matches. The CDR3 loop reads CASSWTSGSGNYEQYF. The CDR3 nucleotides are TGTGCCAGCAGCTGGACTAGCGGGAGTGGAAACTACGAGCAGTACTTC.

Concerning this clone itself: Relative to the germline gene, one junction end is altered; a read error may explain this. The chain employs TRBV2 and TRBJ2-7, with D hard to call. The CDR3 consists of 11 residues. The germline gives CDR1 SNHLY, CDR2 FYNNEI. CDR3 amino acids: CASSEGGPPDF. The CDR3 DNA reads TGTGCCAGCAGTGAAGGAGGCCCGCCGGACTTC.

J is TRBJ2-5 and V is TRBV6-5; a weak D match, TRBD2 (6 bases). The CDR3 is 15 amino acids. V lost 6 bases and J lost 2, with 16 bases in between. The germline V gene has CDR1 MNHEY and CDR2 SVGAGI. The CDR3 DNA sequence: TGTGCCAGCAGCCACGGAGGGCAGGATCAAGAGACCCAGTACTTC. It codes for CASSHGGQDQETQYF.

The chain links TRBV5-1 to TRBJ2-3, with D perhaps given as TRBD1 or TRBD2 (5 bases each). Trimming cost V 1 base and J 2 bases, with 14 bases left between them. Germline V gene sequence: CDR1 SGHRS, CDR2 YFSETQ. This CDR3 contains 16 residues. CDR3 region: CASSLNWGRNTDTQYF. CDR3 nucleotides: TGCGCCAGCAGCTTGAATTGGGGACGGAACACAGATACGCAGTATTTT.

This sequence joins TRBV2 and TRBJ1-5; D not resolved. Deletions cut 6 bases from V and 1 base from J, with 13 bases between. Per germline, CDR1 SNHLY and CDR2 FYNNEI. CDR3 length: 15 residues. The DNA of the CDR3 is TGTGCCAGCAGGAAGGAGAAACCAAGCAATCAGCCCCAGCATTTT. Amino acids: CASRKEKPSNQPQHF.

In this sample, this clone turned up a few times. The chain is built from TRBV5-1 and TRBJ2-1, with TRBD2 identical over 8 bases. CDR1 and CDR2 from the germline V gene are SGHRS and YFSETQ. The CDR3 consists of 16 residues. Unmatched junction bases numbered 8, after V lost 0 bases and J lost 6 bases. CDR3 residues: CASSLAGAGGLNEQFF. CDR3 nucleotides: TGCGCCAGCAGCTTGGCCGGGGCGGGGGGCCTCAATGAGCAGTTCTTC.

Worth noting for this clone: Sequence at one end of the junction differs from germline and may be a read error. This chain joins TRBV7-7 and TRBJ2-3; 8 nucleotides align to TRBD2. CDR1 is SSHAT, CDR2 FNYEAQ, per germline (reference sequence). The CDR3 is 14 residues long. The CDR3 spells CASSRGRSTDTQYF. The CDR3 DNA reads as TGTGCTAGCAGCCGCGGGAGGAGCACAGATACGCAGTATTTT.

V usage is TRBV5-1 and J usage is TRBJ2-3; unclear D gene. The CDR3 consists of 14 residues. Trimming left V 0 bases short and J 5 bases short, with 10 bases between. Germline lookup yields CDR1 SGHRS and CDR2 YFSETQ. For the CDR3, the DNA is TGCGCCAGCAGCTTGGCAAAAGCACAAGATACGCAGTATTTT. Residues: CASSLAKAQDTQYF.

This clone was counted many times. The chain uses TRBV29-1 and TRBJ2-1; 7 bases are shared with TRBD1. J lost 10 bases, V lost 6 bases, and 15 bases had no gene match. This CDR3 region has 14 residues. Germline CDR1 and CDR2: SQVTM and ANQGSEA. CDR3 coding DNA: TGCAGCGTGATCGGGACAGTCGCTCTGTTGGAGCAGTTCTTC. This gives the protein CSVIGTVALLEQFF.

In DNA, the CDR3 is TGTGCCAGCAGCTCCTTGACAGAAACTCAAGCTTTCTTT. It translates to CASSSLTETQAFF. J is TRBJ1-1 and V is TRBV6-1, with D perhaps matching TRBD1 (5 bases). The germline V gene encodes CDR1 MNHNS and CDR2 SASEGT. CDR3 size: 13 residues. Trimming pared 6 bases from V and 9 bases from J, leaving 17 bases between.

This chain joins TRBV5-1 and TRBJ2-3, with TRBD1 matching 7 bases. The CDR3 length is 16 residues. The V and J ends lost 6 bases and 1 base, in that order; junction bases with no gene match: 11. CDR1 is SGHRS, CDR2 YFSETQ, per germline. CDR3 coding DNA: TGCGCCAGCACCATGGGACAGATCTCGGGCACAGATACGCAGTATTTT. Encoded protein: CASTMGQISGTDTQYF.

The chain couples TRBV19 to TRBJ1-5; maybe TRBD1 (5 bases). Germline V lookup: CDR1 LNHDA, CDR2 SQIVND (reference sequence). The CDR3 totals 11 residues. CDR3 protein: CAGGSNQPQHF. The CDR3 DNA reads TGTGCGGGGGGTAGCAATCAGCCCCAGCATTTT.

The chain carries TRBV4-1 and TRBJ2-1; possibly TRBD1 or TRBD2 for D (6 bases each). The CDR3 contains 14 residues. The V end was cut by 3 bases, the J end by 7 bases, with 13 bases between. Germline loops: CDR1 MGHRA, CDR2 YSYEKL. This CDR3 reads CASSHPGGENEQFF. The CDR3 coding sequence is TGCGCCAGCAGCCACCCCGGGGGCGAAAATGAGCAGTTCTTC.